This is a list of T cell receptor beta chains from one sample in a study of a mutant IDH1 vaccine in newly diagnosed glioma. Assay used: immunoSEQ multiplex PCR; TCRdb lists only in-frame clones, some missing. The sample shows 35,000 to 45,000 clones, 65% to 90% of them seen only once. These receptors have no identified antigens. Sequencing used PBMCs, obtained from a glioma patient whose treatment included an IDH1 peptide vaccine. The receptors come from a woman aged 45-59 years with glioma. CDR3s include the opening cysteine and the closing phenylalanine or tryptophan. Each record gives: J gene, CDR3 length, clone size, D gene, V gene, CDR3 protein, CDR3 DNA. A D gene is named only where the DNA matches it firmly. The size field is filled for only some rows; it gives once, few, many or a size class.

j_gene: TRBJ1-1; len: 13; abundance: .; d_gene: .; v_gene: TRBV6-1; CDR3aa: CASSASLQTEAFF; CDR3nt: TGTGCCAGCAGTGCGTCTTTACAGACTGAAGCTTTCTTT
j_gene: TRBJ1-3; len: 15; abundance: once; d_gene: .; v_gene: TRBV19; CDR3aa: CASSIDWGPGNTIYF; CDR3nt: TGTGCCAGTAGTATAGATTGGGGGCCCGGAAACACCATATATTTT
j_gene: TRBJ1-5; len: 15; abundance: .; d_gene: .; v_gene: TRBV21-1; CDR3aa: CASLLDRGNNQPQHF; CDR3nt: TGTGCCAGCCTACTGGACAGGGGTAACAATCAGCCCCAGCATTTT
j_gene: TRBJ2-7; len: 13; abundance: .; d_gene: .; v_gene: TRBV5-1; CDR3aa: CASSPSPSYEQYF; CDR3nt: TGCGCCAGCAGCCCTTCGCCATCCTACGAGCAGTACTTC
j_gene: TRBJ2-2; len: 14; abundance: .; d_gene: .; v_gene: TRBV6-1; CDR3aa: CASSLTGNTGELFF; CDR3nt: TGTGCCAGCAGCCTGACAGGAAACACCGGGGAGCTGTTTTTT
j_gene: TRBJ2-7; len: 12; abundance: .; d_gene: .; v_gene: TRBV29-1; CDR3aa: CSVRSYTNEQYF; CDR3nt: TGCAGCGTTCGATCCTATACTAACGAGCAGTACTTC
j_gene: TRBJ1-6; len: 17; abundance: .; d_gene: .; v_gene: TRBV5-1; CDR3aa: CASSPGAADIYNSPLHF; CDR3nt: TGCGCCAGCAGCCCTGGGGCAGCCGATATTTATAATTCACCCCTCCACTTT
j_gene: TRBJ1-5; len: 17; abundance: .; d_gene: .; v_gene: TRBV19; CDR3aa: CASTLLGGRPSNQPQHF; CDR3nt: TGTGCCAGTACCCTTCTGGGGGGTCGACCTAGCAATCAGCCCCAGCATTTT
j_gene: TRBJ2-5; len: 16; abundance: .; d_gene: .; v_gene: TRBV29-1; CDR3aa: CSVETAEAGDWLTQYF; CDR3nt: TGCAGCGTCGAGACTGCGGAGGCAGGGGACTGGTTGACCCAGTACTTC
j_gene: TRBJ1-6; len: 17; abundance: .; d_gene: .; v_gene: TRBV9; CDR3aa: CASSADYSDIYNSPLHF; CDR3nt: TGTGCCAGCAGCGCAGATTATTCGGACATCTATAATTCACCCCTCCACTTT
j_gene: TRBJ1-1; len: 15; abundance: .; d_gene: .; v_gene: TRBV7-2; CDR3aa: CASSRESSMNTEAFF; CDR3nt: TGTGCCAGCAGCCGTGAGAGTTCCATGAACACTGAAGCTTTCTTT
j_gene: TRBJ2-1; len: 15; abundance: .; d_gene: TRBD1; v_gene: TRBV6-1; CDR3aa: CASSGQGGSYNEQFF; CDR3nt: TGTGCCAGCAGTGGACAGGGGGGCTCCTACAATGAGCAGTTCTTC
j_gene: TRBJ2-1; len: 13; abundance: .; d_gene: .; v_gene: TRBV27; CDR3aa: CASSLRIDNEQFF; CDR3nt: TGTGCCAGCAGTTTGAGAATCGACAATGAGCAGTTCTTC
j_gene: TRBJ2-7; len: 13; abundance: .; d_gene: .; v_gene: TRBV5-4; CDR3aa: CASSPGHGREQYF; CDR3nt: TGTGCCAGCAGCCCGGGACACGGGAGAGAGCAGTACTTC
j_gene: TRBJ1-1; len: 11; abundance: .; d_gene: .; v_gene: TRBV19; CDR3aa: CASSMWTEAFF; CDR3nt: TGTGCCAGTAGTATGTGGACTGAAGCTTTCTTT
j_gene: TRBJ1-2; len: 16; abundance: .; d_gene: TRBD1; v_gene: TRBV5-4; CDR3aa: CASSRGSTGKERGYTF; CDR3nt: TGTGCCAGCAGCCGGGGCTCGACAGGGAAAGAGAGGGGCTACACCTTC
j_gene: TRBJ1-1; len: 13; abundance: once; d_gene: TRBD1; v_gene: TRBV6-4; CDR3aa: CASSSTGDTEAFF; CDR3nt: TGTGCCAGCAGTTCGACAGGGGACACTGAAGCTTTCTTT
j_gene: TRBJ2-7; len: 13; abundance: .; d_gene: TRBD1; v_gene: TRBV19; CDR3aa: CASSTPDRAEQYF; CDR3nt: TGTGCCAGTAGTACACCGGACAGGGCCGAGCAGTACTTC
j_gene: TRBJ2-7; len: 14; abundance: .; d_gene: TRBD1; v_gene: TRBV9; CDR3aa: CASSVRQGAGEQYF; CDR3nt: TGTGCCAGCAGCGTAAGACAGGGGGCGGGCGAGCAGTACTTC
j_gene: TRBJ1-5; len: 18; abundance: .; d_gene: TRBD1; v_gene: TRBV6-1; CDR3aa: CASSGTGTGGLSNQPQHF; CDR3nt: TGTGCCAGCAGTGGAACCGGGACAGGGGGCCTGAGCAATCAGCCCCAGCATTTT
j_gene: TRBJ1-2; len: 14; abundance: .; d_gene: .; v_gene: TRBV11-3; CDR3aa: CASSLDAGTYGYTF; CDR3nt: TGTGCCAGCAGCTTAGATGCCGGGACCTATGGCTACACCTTC
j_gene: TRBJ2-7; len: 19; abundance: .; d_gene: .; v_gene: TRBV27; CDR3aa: CASSLRGVVRGTGGGEQYF; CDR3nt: TGTGCCAGCAGTTTAAGGGGAGTGGTCAGGGGAACAGGGGGGGGCGAGCAGTACTTC
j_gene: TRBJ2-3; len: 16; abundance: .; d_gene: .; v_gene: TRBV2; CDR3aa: CASSISRDPSTDTQYF; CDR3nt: TGTGCCAGCAGTATCAGCAGGGACCCTAGCACAGATACGCAGTATTTT
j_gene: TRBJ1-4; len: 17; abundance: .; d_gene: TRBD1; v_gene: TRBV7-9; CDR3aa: CASSLGTGGATNEKLFF; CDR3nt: TGTGCCAGCAGCTTAGGGACAGGCGGAGCAACTAATGAAAAACTGTTTTTT
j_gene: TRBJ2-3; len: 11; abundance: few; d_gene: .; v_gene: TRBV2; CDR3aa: CASSESETQYF; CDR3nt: TGTGCCAGCAGTGAATCGGAGACGCAGTATTTT
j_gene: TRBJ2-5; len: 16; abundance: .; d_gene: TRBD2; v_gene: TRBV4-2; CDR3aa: CASGQEAGGIQETQYF; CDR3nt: TGTGCCAGCGGCCAAGAGGCGGGGGGAATACAAGAGACCCAGTACTTC
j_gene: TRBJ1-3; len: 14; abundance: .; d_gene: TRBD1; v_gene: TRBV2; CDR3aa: CASSRQGDGNTIYF; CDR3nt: TGTGCCAGCAGTCGACAGGGAGACGGAAACACCATATATTTT
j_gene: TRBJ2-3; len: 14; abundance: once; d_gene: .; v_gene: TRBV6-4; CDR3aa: CASSLQGIADTQYF; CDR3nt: TGTGCCAGCAGCCTACAGGGAATCGCAGATACGCAGTATTTT
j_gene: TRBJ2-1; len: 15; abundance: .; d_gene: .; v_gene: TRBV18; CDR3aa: CASSPLGQSYNEQFF; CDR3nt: TGTGCCAGCTCACCACTCGGACAGTCCTACAATGAGCAGTTCTTC
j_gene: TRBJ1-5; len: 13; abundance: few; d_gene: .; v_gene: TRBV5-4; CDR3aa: CASSPGRDQPQHF; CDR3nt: TGTGCCAGCAGCCCAGGACGGGACCAGCCCCAGCATTTT